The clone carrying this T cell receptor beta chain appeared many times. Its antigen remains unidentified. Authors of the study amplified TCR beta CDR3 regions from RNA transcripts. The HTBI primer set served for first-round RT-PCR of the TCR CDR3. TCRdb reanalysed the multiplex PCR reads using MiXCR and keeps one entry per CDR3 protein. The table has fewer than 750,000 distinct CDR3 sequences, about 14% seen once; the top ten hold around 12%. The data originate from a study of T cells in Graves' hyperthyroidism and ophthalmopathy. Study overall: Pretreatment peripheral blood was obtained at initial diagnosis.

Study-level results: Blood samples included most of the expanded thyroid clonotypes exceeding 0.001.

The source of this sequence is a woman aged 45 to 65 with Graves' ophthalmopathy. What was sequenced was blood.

In DNA form, the CDR3 reads TGTGCCAGCAGTTTTGGGGCAGGGGGAAGCAATCAGCCCCAGCATTTT. Residues: CASSFGAGGSNQPQHF. The gene calls are TRBV12-3 or TRBV12-4 and TRBJ1-5, with 7 nucleotides matching TRBD1. The CDR3 length is 16 residues. Trimming took 3 bases from V and 1 from J; bases not matched to a gene: 6.